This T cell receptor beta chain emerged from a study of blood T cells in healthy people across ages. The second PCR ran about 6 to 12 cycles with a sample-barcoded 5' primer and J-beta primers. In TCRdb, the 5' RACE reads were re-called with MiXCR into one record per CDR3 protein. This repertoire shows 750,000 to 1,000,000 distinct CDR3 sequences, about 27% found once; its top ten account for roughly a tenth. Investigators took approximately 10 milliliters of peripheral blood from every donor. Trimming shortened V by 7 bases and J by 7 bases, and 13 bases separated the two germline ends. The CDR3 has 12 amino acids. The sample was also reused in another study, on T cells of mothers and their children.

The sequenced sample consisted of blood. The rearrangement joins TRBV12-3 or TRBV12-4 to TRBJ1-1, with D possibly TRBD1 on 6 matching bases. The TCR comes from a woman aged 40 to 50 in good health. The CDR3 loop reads CASTIATGEAFF. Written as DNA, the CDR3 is TGTGCCAGCACTATAGCGACAGGTGAAGCTTTCTTT.